These T cell receptor beta chains were read from a single sample in a study of T cell responses to AZD1222 COVID-19 vaccine. The method was immunoSEQ multiplex PCR; TCRdb's version includes in-frame clones alone and lacks a portion of them. The repertoire has about 130,000 clones, approximately 94% of them found once; the top ten carry roughly 7.2%. The sequenced sample was peripheral blood, obtained on day 0 of AZD1222 vaccination. These receptors originate from an adult in good health. Each CDR3 is given with its conserved first and last residue. Fields, in order: D gene, V gene, clone size, J gene, CDR3 DNA, CDR3 protein. D genes are given only for firm matches. Where a row states a size, it is once, few, many or the class of an expanded clone; other rows omit it.

-	TRBV19	-	TRBJ1-2	TGTGCCAGTAGTGCGCCGCGAGACGGGAAGGCCTATGGCTACACCTTC	CASSAPRDGKAYGYTF
-	TRBV18	-	TRBJ1-1	TGTGCCAGCTCACCACGCGCAGGACCCAACATGAACACTGAAGCTTTCTTT	CASSPRAGPNMNTEAFF
-	TRBV7-2	-	TRBJ2-5	TGTGCCAGCAGCCTGGGAGTAGCGGCCCGCGGGACCCAGTACTTC	CASSLGVAARGTQYF
-	TRBV6-5	-	TRBJ1-1	TGTGCCAGCAGTTACGAGGTCGACACTGAAGCTTTCTTT	CASSYEVDTEAFF
-	TRBV5-1	once	TRBJ2-1	TGCGCCAGCAGCTGGTATTCCAATGAGCAGTTCTTC	CASSWYSNEQFF
TRBD1	TRBV2	-	TRBJ2-1	TGTGCCAGCAGTGGGCAGGGGGTAGGGAATGAGCAGTTCTTC	CASSGQGVGNEQFF
TRBD2	TRBV5-8	once	TRBJ2-5	TGTGCCAGCAGCCCAGGGGATAGCGGGAGGGCCGGAGAGACCCAGTACTTC	CASSPGDSGRAGETQYF
-	TRBV12-3/TRBV12-4	-	TRBJ2-3	TGTGCCAGCAGTCTAGGTCCAGGCACGCAGTATTTT	CASSLGPGTQYF
TRBD1	TRBV11-2	-	TRBJ2-7	TGTGCCAGCAGTCTTAGCGTGGGACAGGGGAACTACGAGCAGTACTTC	CASSLSVGQGNYEQYF
-	TRBV30	-	TRBJ1-3	TGTGCCTGGCAGGCAGGGTCAAACACCATATATTTT	CAWQAGSNTIYF
-	TRBV11-2	-	TRBJ2-2	TGTGCCAGCAGTCCGAACACCGGGGAGCTGTTTTTT	CASSPNTGELFF
TRBD2	TRBV7-6	-	TRBJ2-7	TGTGCCAGCAGCGTAGGAGCGGGATCATCCTACGAGCAGTACTTC	CASSVGAGSSYEQYF
-	TRBV6-2/TRBV6-3	-	TRBJ2-2	TGTGCCAGCAGTTACCTTACCGTGGGTACCGGGGAGCTGTTTTTT	CASSYLTVGTGELFF
-	TRBV5-1	-	TRBJ1-6	TGCGCCAGCAGCTTGGGCCGGACCGATTCACCCCTCCACTTT	CASSLGRTDSPLHF
-	TRBV11-2	-	TRBJ1-2	TGTGCCAGCAGCTTATCAGTTGGAGGGTCTGGCTACACCTTC	CASSLSVGGSGYTF
-	TRBV11-2	-	TRBJ1-3	TGTGCCAGCAGCTTAGTTCCCATGTCTCTCTCTGGAAACACCATATATTTT	CASSLVPMSLSGNTIYF
TRBD2	TRBV27	-	TRBJ2-1	TGTGCCAGCAGTTTCCGACTAGCGGGAGGGCGTACGAATGAGCAGTTCTTC	CASSFRLAGGRTNEQFF
-	TRBV18	-	TRBJ2-6	TGTGCCAGCTCAGCACTAGTGGGGGCTGGGGCCAACGTCCTGACTTTC	CASSALVGAGANVLTF
TRBD2	TRBV11-2	-	TRBJ2-7	TGTGCCAGCGGCCCTAGCGGGAGGGACCACGAGCAGTACTTC	CASGPSGRDHEQYF
TRBD1	TRBV9	-	TRBJ1-2	TGTGCCAGCAGCCCGAGCCTAGGGACAGGGCATGGCTACACCTTC	CASSPSLGTGHGYTF
-	TRBV27	-	TRBJ2-3	TGTGCCAGCAGCCAGAGCACAGATACGCAGTATTTT	CASSQSTDTQYF
-	TRBV21-1	-	TRBJ2-7	TGTGCCAGTCTCATCAGGTCCCGCCCTTACTACGAGCAGTACTTC	CASLIRSRPYYEQYF
-	TRBV7-2	-	TRBJ1-1	TGTGCCAGCAGCTTTCTTTTCGGGGCGGGCACTGAAGCTTTCTTT	CASSFLFGAGTEAFF
-	TRBV5-1	-	TRBJ2-2	TGCGCCAGCAGCCCCGTTGAGGTCCCCACCGGGGAGCTGTTTTTT	CASSPVEVPTGELFF
-	TRBV6-5	-	TRBJ1-6	TGTGCAACGGGGCCAGTCGTGGGTTCACCCCTCCACTTT	CATGPVVGSPLHF
-	TRBV23-1	-	TRBJ2-2	TGCGCCAGCACCCGGACACCAAGATCCACCGGGGAGCTGTTTTTT	CASTRTPRSTGELFF
-	TRBV24-1	-	TRBJ1-5	TGTGCCACCAGTGATTCGGATCAGCCCCAGCATTTT	CATSDSDQPQHF
TRBD1	TRBV29-1	-	TRBJ2-3	TGCAGCGTTGAAGACCGGGACAGGGCCGATACGCAGTATTTT	CSVEDRDRADTQYF
TRBD2	TRBV29-1	-	TRBJ2-1	TGCAGCGGACAGGGACTAGCGGGAAAGAATGAGCAGTTCTTC	CSGQGLAGKNEQFF
TRBD1	TRBV5-1	-	TRBJ2-7	TGCGCCAGCAGCGACGAGGGGACAGGTGAATACGAGCAGTACTTC	CASSDEGTGEYEQYF
-	TRBV6-4	-	TRBJ2-1	TGTGCCAGCAGTGTCTCAACCAGCCACAATGAGCAGTTCTTC	CASSVSTSHNEQFF
-	TRBV6-1	-	TRBJ1-1	TGTGCCAGCAGTGACCTTCGACATACCGAAGCTTTCTTT	CASSDLRHTEAFF
-	TRBV5-1	-	TRBJ2-5	TGCGCCACAGGGAGACGGGGTGTTGGGCAAGAGACCCAGTACTTC	CATGRRGVGQETQYF
TRBD1	TRBV5-1	-	TRBJ2-7	TGCGCCAGCAGCGCCGGGACAGTGCTCTACGAGCAGTACTTC	CASSAGTVLYEQYF
-	TRBV15	-	TRBJ2-7	TGTGCCACCAGCAGCGTTACCAGGGGAGCCGGCGAGCAGTACTTC	CATSSVTRGAGEQYF
TRBD1	TRBV30	-	TRBJ1-1	TGTGCCTGGCTCCCGGGGACAGGGGGCCGCAACACTGAAGCTTTCTTT	CAWLPGTGGRNTEAFF
-	TRBV4-3	-	TRBJ2-5	TGCGCCAGCGGCCGGTCGCGAGGGGGGGAGACCCAGTACTTC	CASGRSRGGETQYF
-	TRBV7-2	-	TRBJ1-2	TGTGCCAGCAGTTGGACGAGCTGGGGCTACACCTTC	CASSWTSWGYTF
-	TRBV30	-	TRBJ1-5	TGTGCCTGGGACTCCAGCAATAGCAATCAGCCCCAGCATTTT	CAWDSSNSNQPQHF
-	TRBV6-1	-	TRBJ1-5	TGTGCCAGCAGTGAATGGGGGCCGGGAATCAATCAGCCCCAGCATTTT	CASSEWGPGINQPQHF
-	TRBV11-3	-	TRBJ2-3	TGTGCCAGCAGCTTAACTACCGGCACAGATACGCAGTATTTT	CASSLTTGTDTQYF
TRBD1	TRBV30	-	TRBJ1-5	TGTGCCTGGGCGACAGGGGGGAGCAATCAGCCCCAGCATTTT	CAWATGGSNQPQHF